One and the same sample provided the 29 T cell receptor beta chains below, sequenced in a study of Graves' ophthalmopathy and Graves' hyperthyroidism (dated by TCRdb to 2016 to 2019). For sequencing, an Illumina HiSeq 2000 was employed. For repertoire sequencing, the TCR beta CDR3 regions were amplified from RNA transcripts. The first round was an RT-PCR using HTBI primers with the Qiagen OneStep RT-PCR kit, and this first round was followed by a second-round multiplex PCR, then size selection and purification. Using fastp at Q25 and MiXCR, TCRdb reprocessed the public reads and kept productive beta chains. Under each unique CDR3 protein, matching rows form one entry showing the most common genes and DNA. The sample yields a few hundred thousand distinct CDR3 sequences; less than 20% were counted once. The ten largest make up approximately 7% of the sample. The sequenced sample was peripheral blood. These receptors were taken from a woman younger than 35 with stable Graves' hyperthyroidism. Donor details come from another sample of the same person, matched by shared clones.

This clonotype was recorded a few times. The rearrangement links TRBV10-3 to TRBJ2-5; a possible D gene is TRBD1 (5 bases). CDR3 length: 13 residues. V was pared by 11 bases and J by 1 base, with 14 bases between. Germline V gene sequence: CDR1 ENHRY, CDR2 SYGVKD. CDR3 sequence (DNA): TGTGCCGCAGGAATAGGGGTCCAAGAGACCCAGTACTTC. Translating gives CAAGIGVQETQYF.

This clonotype was recorded at least ten times. The gene calls are TRBV29-1 and TRBJ2-4, with D hard to call. CDR3 length: 12 amino acids. Germline loops: CDR1 SQVTM, CDR2 ANQGSEA. The ends were cut back, 4 bases at V and 6 bases at J, with 10 bases in the middle. This CDR3 reads CSVAVNLNIQYF. The CDR3 nucleotides read TGCAGCGTTGCTGTCAATTTAAACATTCAGTACTTC.

Ten or more counts support this clonotype. The J gene is TRBJ2-5, the V gene TRBV7-3; D perhaps matches TRBD2 (5 bases). The CDR3 loop spans 16 amino acids. The ends were cut back, 5 bases at V and 4 bases at J, with 20 bases in the middle. Germline loops: CDR1 SGHTA, CDR2 FQGTGA. CDR3 nucleotide sequence: TGTGCCAGCAGCCCTCCGGGATCACGAATCCGAGAGACCCAGTACTTC. It codes for CASSPPGSRIRETQYF.

This clonotype was found a few times. This chain links TRBV11-2 with TRBJ2-7; TRBD2 matches at 13 bases. Trimming cost V 1 base and J 7 bases; bases outside gene matches: 7. CDR3 size: 16 residues. The germline V gene encodes CDR1 SGHAT and CDR2 FQNNGV. CDR3 DNA sequence: TGTGCCAGCAGCTTAGTTCTACTAGCGGGGGGGATAGAGCAGTACTTC. The encoded protein is CASSLVLLAGGIEQYF.

This clonotype was seen at least ten times. This sequence joins TRBV20-1 and TRBJ2-7; 7 bases line up with TRBD2. The CDR3 sequence is 15 residues long. Looked up from germline, CDR1 is DFQATT and CDR2 is SNEGSKA (reference sequence). Trimming removed 0 bases from V and 2 bases from J; junction bases left unmatched: 7. The CDR3 sequence: CSAREEGGVTYEQYF. The CDR3 DNA follows: TGCAGTGCTAGAGAGGAGGGAGGGGTGACCTACGAGCAGTACTTC.

The table lists this clonotype with a few counts. A much more abundant neighbour one base away suggests this may be a read error. The CDR3 loop is CASRRNGGIFFYEQYF. The CDR3 DNA reads TGTGCCAGCAGAAGGAACGGGGGGATATTTTTCTACGAGCAGTACTTC. The rearrangement uses TRBV2 and TRBJ2-7; 7 bases agree with TRBD2. The CDR3 consists of 16 residues. Trimming took 6 bases from V and 3 from J; bases not matched to a gene: 14. CDR1 and CDR2 (germline): SNHLY, FYNNEI.

The chain uses TRBV28 and TRBJ2-7; perhaps TRBD1 as D (5 bases). The germline V gene has CDR1 MDHEN and CDR2 SYDVKM. The germline V and J ends were trimmed by 7 bases and 0 bases, with 10 bases remaining between them. The CDR3 covers 13 residues. The CDR3 spells CASIQGSSYEQYF. DNA of the CDR3: TGTGCCAGCATCCAGGGTAGCTCCTACGAGCAGTACTTC.

V usage is TRBV11-2 and J usage is TRBJ1-5, with D possibly TRBD1 on 5 matching bases. Germline lookup yields CDR1 SGHAT and CDR2 FQNNGV. The CDR3 length is 17 residues. Trimming took 1 base from V and 1 from J, leaving 14 bases between them. The CDR3 sequence: CASSLGGRRMSNQPQHF. CDR3 nucleotide sequence: TGTGCCAGCAGCTTAGGGGGCAGGAGGATGAGCAATCAGCCCCAGCATTTT.

This chain joins TRBV4-1 and TRBJ1-2; tentatively, D is TRBD1 (6 bases). Trimming took off 0 bases at V and 8 bases at J, with 31 bases between the two ends. The CDR3 is made up of 20 amino acids. From germline, CDR1 is MGHRA and CDR2 YSYEKL. The CDR3: CASSQEGRGQTSPWKRGYTF. CDR3 coding DNA: TGCGCCAGCAGCCAAGAGGGCAGAGGACAGACATCACCTTGGAAGCGGGGCTACACCTTC.

The V call is TRBV24-1, the J call TRBJ1-2; possibly TRBD1 for D (6 bases). The CDR3 has 13 residues. Germline assignment: CDR1 KGHDR and CDR2 SFDVKD. Trimming cost V 2 bases and J 6 bases, with 9 bases left between them. The chain's CDR3 is CATSDSNRDGYTF. CDR3 DNA: TGTGCCACCAGTGATTCGAACAGGGATGGCTACACCTTC.

This clonotype was seen ten or more times. The V call is TRBV6-5, the J call TRBJ1-5; D remains ambiguous. Deletions cut 0 bases from V and 6 bases from J, with 12 bases between. The V gene's germline CDR1 is MNHEY and CDR2 SVGAGI. The length of the CDR3 is 15 residues. The CDR3 DNA sequence: TGTGCCAGCAGTTACTCGGGCGGGGATGGTCAGCCCCAGCATTTT. It translates to CASSYSGGDGQPQHF.

This clonotype has a count of ten or more. The rearrangement joins TRBV20-1 to TRBJ2-5; no clear D. Per germline, CDR1 DFQATT and CDR2 SNEGSKA (reference sequence). The CDR3 is made up of 10 amino acids. The V end lost 3 bases, the J end lost 7 bases, and 6 bases lay between the germline ends. The CDR3 DNA sequence: TGCAGTGCTAGTCTTGGGACCCAGTACTTC. Protein: CSASLGTQYF.

This clonotype was seen ten or more times. CDR3 sequence reads: CASSSRSGGAVEQYF. The CDR3 DNA sequence: TGTGCCAGCAGCTCTCGGAGCGGGGGGGCCGTGGAGCAGTACTTC. The chain links TRBV7-2 to TRBJ2-7; 10 bases are a match to TRBD2. V was clipped by 4 bases and J by 7 bases; unmatched bases: 10. This CDR3 is built from 15 residues. In germline, CDR1 is SGHTA, CDR2 FQGNSA. The variable domain in full, with the rest retrieved from reference TRBV7-2 and TRBJ2-7, is GAGVSQSPSNKVTEKGKDVELRCDPISGHTALYWYRQSLGQGLEFLIYFQGNSAPDKSGLPSDRFSAERTGGSVSTLTIQRTQQEDSAVYLCASSSRSGGAVEQYFGPGTRLTVT.

Details on this clonotype: A much larger clone differs from this one at a single base, so this may be a read error. The J gene is TRBJ1-2, the V gene TRBV2; D unclear. CDR1 SNHLY and CDR2 FYNNEI come from the germline V gene. The CDR3 covers 12 residues. The ends were cut back, 6 bases at V and 7 bases at J, with 12 bases in the middle. DNA of the CDR3: TGTGCCAGCAGCTCACAGCCCTGTGGCTACACCTTC. This codes for CASSSQPCGYTF.

There are many counts of this clonotype. The chain is built from TRBV7-9 and TRBJ2-5; D uncertain. The CDR3 is 14 residues long. The germline V gene encodes CDR1 SEHNR and CDR2 FQNEAQ (reference sequence). V shed 2 bases and J shed 2 bases, with 9 bases lying between them. CDR3 coding DNA: TGTGCCAGCAGCTTAAAAACGGTGCAAGAGACCCAGTACTTC. This encodes CASSLKTVQETQYF. Together with reference TRBV7-9 and TRBJ2-5, the CDR3 gives the full variable domain: DTGVSQNPRHKITKRGQNVTFRCDPISEHNRLYWYRQTLGQGPEFLTYFQNEAQLEKSRLLSDRFSAERPKGSFSTLEIQRTEQGDSAMYLCASSLKTVQETQYFGPGTRLLVL.

The chain recombines TRBV12-3 or TRBV12-4 with TRBJ2-5; D not certain. This CDR3 contains 11 residues. Trimming removed 6 bases from V and 5 bases from J, with 7 bases in between. CDR3 sequence (DNA): TGTGCCAGCAGCCGTTCTGAGACCCAGTACTTC. As protein: CASSRSETQYF.

The chain joins TRBV6-1 to TRBJ2-7; D may be TRBD1 (6 bases). The CDR3 spans 13 residues. Germline V gives CDR1 MNHNS, CDR2 SASEGT. Trimming removed 6 bases from V and 1 base from J, with 10 bases in between. The CDR3 loop is CASRTGKSYEQYF. CDR3 bases: TGTGCCAGCAGGACAGGCAAGTCCTACGAGCAGTACTTC.

This clonotype was recorded many times. The V gene is TRBV12-3 or TRBV12-4, the J gene TRBJ1-1; tentative D call: TRBD1 (5 bases). There are 15 residues in the CDR3. Between the trimmed V and J ends, which lost 9 bases and 0 bases, there was a span of 17 bases. CDR3 amino acids: CASRQFSTMNTEAFF. CDR3 DNA sequence: TGTGCCAGTAGACAGTTCAGCACCATGAACACTGAAGCTTTCTTT.

There are many counts of this clonotype. CDR3 amino acids: CASSEALHGRVGYTF. CDR3 DNA sequence: TGTGCCAGCAGTGAAGCCCTACACGGTAGGGTTGGCTACACCTTC. The chain couples TRBV6-1 to TRBJ1-2; D is uncertain. The CDR3 loop spans 15 amino acids. V gave up 0 bases and J gave up 7 bases, with 15 bases separating them. Germline loops: CDR1 MNHNS, CDR2 SASEGT.

There are many counts of this clonotype. This chain connects TRBV7-9 to TRBJ1-1, with a tentative D call TRBD1 (5 bases). The germline V and J ends were trimmed by 4 bases and 3 bases, with 9 bases remaining between them. The CDR3 consists of 13 residues. Germline V gene sequence: CDR1 SEHNR, CDR2 FQNEAQ (reference sequence). CDR3 bases: TGTGCCAGCAGCTCCCCGGGGGACACTGAAGCTTTCTTT. It yields the protein CASSSPGDTEAFF.

This clonotype showed up many times. This chain connects TRBV6-1 to TRBJ2-2; a possible D gene is TRBD1 (5 bases). Trimming shortened V by 8 bases and J by 1 base, and 11 bases separated the two germline ends. The CDR3 has 14 residues. Germline V gives CDR1 MNHNS, CDR2 SASEGT. CDR3 region: CASGQGLNTGELFF. CDR3 sequence (DNA): TGTGCCAGCGGGCAGGGCCTGAACACCGGGGAGCTGTTTTTT.

This clonotype was found many times. V gene TRBV7-3 combines with J gene TRBJ2-5; 10 bases are a match to TRBD2. V lost 2 bases and J lost 7; bases outside the gene matches: 10. Per germline, CDR1 SGHTA and CDR2 FQGTGA. CDR3 length: 16 residues. CDR3 protein: CASSLQAGGLRGTQYF. CDR3 nucleotide sequence: TGTGCCAGCAGCTTACAAGCGGGGGGGCTCAGAGGGACCCAGTACTTC.

This clonotype was seen many times. This sequence joins TRBV11-2 and TRBJ2-7; the D is unclear. Germline CDR1 reads SGHAT; CDR2 reads FQNNGV. This CDR3 comprises 13 residues. V lost 3 bases and J lost 6, with 12 bases in between. The CDR3 loop is CASSLLKKREQYF. The CDR3 DNA sequence: TGTGCCAGCAGCTTGCTAAAAAAGCGCGAGCAGTACTTC.

The sample holds many counts of this clonotype. The chain employs TRBV7-2 and TRBJ1-1; no clear D. V lost 1 base to trimming and J lost 7 bases, with 13 bases between them. Looked up from germline, CDR1 is SGHTA and CDR2 is FQGNSA. The CDR3 has 14 amino acids. The CDR3 region is CASSLESGGGEAFF. The DNA of the CDR3 is TGTGCCAGCAGCTTAGAGAGCGGAGGAGGTGAAGCTTTCTTT.

This clonotype was seen many times. V usage is TRBV20-1 and J usage is TRBJ1-1; D not certain. The germline gives CDR1 DFQATT, CDR2 SNEGSKA (reference sequence). The CDR3 consists of 14 residues. The CDR3 nucleotides read TGCAAGTTCGCCGCTCAGATAATGAACACTGAAGCTTTCTTT. Residues: CKFAAQIMNTEAFF.

This clonotype has at least ten counts. The chain uses TRBV7-2 and TRBJ2-7, with D possibly being TRBD1 or TRBD2 (6 bases each). The CDR3 totals 14 residues. Trimming removed 1 base from V and 5 bases from J, with 12 bases in between. The V gene's germline CDR1 is SGHTA and CDR2 FQGNSA. In DNA, the CDR3 is TGTGCCAGCAGCTTAGGTCCGGGGGCGGACGAGCAGTACTTC. Encoded protein: CASSLGPGADEQYF.

The table lists this clonotype with many counts. V and J are TRBV7-2 and TRBJ2-7; 7 positions agree with TRBD2. The CDR3 consists of 12 residues. The germline V gene has CDR1 SGHTA and CDR2 FQGNSA. V was clipped by 5 bases and J by 7 bases; unmatched bases: 5. CDR3 nucleotide sequence: TGTGCCAGCAGCCAGGGAGGGGCGGAGCAGTACTTC. This encodes CASSQGGAEQYF.

The sample holds many counts of this clonotype. This chain links TRBV19 with TRBJ1-1; D ambiguous. From germline, CDR1 is LNHDA and CDR2 SQIVND (reference sequence). V lost 7 bases and J 3 bases, leaving 12 bases between the germline ends. The CDR3 consists of 13 residues. Written as DNA, the CDR3 is TGTGCCAGTACCGACGCGGGGTACACTGAAGCTTTCTTT. It is translated as CASTDAGYTEAFF.

This clonotype was recorded a few times. The chain employs TRBV5-1 and TRBJ2-5; a weak D match, TRBD2 (6 bases). Per germline, CDR1 SGHRS and CDR2 YFSETQ. This CDR3 is built from 13 residues. V was cut by 6 bases and J by 4 bases, with 13 bases left in between. CDR3 nucleotide sequence: TGCGCCAGCACGGGGGATATCTTAGAGACCCAGTACTTC. Translation gives CASTGDILETQYF.